Described below is a single T cell receptor beta chain sequence and its context. Its target is not known. Collection occurred without any documented infections or immune events in donors. This sample was included in a study of identifying expanded T cells in peripheral blood. Libraries were prepared by immunoSEQ multiplex PCR; TCRdb keeps only in-frame clonotypes and omits some of them. The data show 84,000 or so clones, about nine tenths seen once. Study results and caveats: Across healthy donors, higher total template counts meant significantly greater approximately two-week count variance.

Material: blood. The clonotype comes from a person aged 18-70 years in good health.

In nucleotides, the CDR3 is TGTGCCAGCAGCTTGATCTACAATGAGCAGTTCTTC. It encodes CASSLIYNEQFF. The V call is TRBV11-1, the J call TRBJ2-1; D remains ambiguous. This CDR3 region has 12 residues. Trimming removed 3 bases at V and 3 bases at J, with 3 bases between. Germline assignment: CDR1 SGHAT and CDR2 FQDESV (reference sequence).